This entry concerns a single T cell receptor (beta chain). Its antigen is currently unknown. TCRdb analysed the 5' RACE reads with MiXCR anew, one entry per CDR3 protein. The sample contains roughly 130,000 distinct CDR3 sequences, approximately 17% of which appear only once. The CDR3 has 15 amino acids. J gave up 2 bases and V 6 bases, and 7 bases lay outside the gene matches. The germline gives CDR1 DFQATT, CDR2 SNEGSKA (reference sequence). The data originate from a study of T-cell memory formation after mild COVID-19. Study-level background: TCR clusters mostly belonged to single donors.

Study conclusions and caveats: Whereas later expanders leaned CD4+, clones contracting day 15 to 85 showed a balanced CD4/CD8 makeup.

The receptor's source is a man aged 18-30 years who had mild COVID-19 (a few samples of this study predate the infection). Cell type and time point are not known. Sequences were obtained from PBMCs or a T cell subset sorted from them (not recorded which). The chain joins TRBV20-1 to TRBJ2-1, with TRBD2 identical over 10 bases. CDR3 in amino acids: CSAFWTSGTYNEQFF. The CDR3 region has the DNA TGCAGTGCCTTCTGGACTAGCGGTACCTACAATGAGCAGTTCTTC.